This TCR beta chain was recovered during a study of blood T cells in healthy people across ages (dated by TCRdb to the mid-2010s). Context from the whole study: In model experiments, template switching captured roughly one uniquely barcoded TCR beta cDNA molecule for every two T cells. Age-related changes in TCR beta repertoire diversity were measured in the study by deep sequencing normalized with unique cDNA molecular identifiers. The donors were split into four age groups: young (average 16 years), middle-aged (about 40), aged (over 55) and long-lived (approximately 80). To avoid experimental bias, donors of different ages were distributed randomly across sequencing lanes. For two donors (one aged 18 to 30 and one aged 80 or older), the study analyzed two additional independent replicas of 1 million unique cDNA reads from the same blood draw.

Turning to this clonotype: Its antigen is unknown. Within one base of it there is no much larger clone, and no base qualities were kept.

The CDR1 and CDR2 encoded by the germline V gene (reference sequence) are DFQATT and SNEGSKA. V was cut back by 0 bases and J by 2 bases, leaving a gap of 7 bases between them. The CDR3 holds 13 amino acids from the cysteine to the phenylalanine. Only CDR3 DNA remains: 39 bases, in frame from the first base. Systemically healthy Caucasian individuals from Russia, 35 to 40 in total and aged roughly 6 to 95 years, were included as donors. Each donor gave roughly 11 milliliters of peripheral blood, drawn into EDTA-treated Vacutainer tubes. PBMCs were isolated by Ficoll-Paque density-gradient centrifugation, with at least 6 million obtained per sample. Total RNA was extracted from PBMCs with Trizol reagent, with at least 5 micrograms obtained per sample. For every donor, an aliquot of PBMCs went through flow cytometry to measure the percentages of naive CD45RAhigh/CD27high T cells. Points the paper makes about the study in general: The long-lived group showed more naive CD4+ T cells, fewer expanded clones and increased TCR diversity than the aged group, suggesting age selection. Observed TCR beta diversity correlated strongly with the percentage of naive T cells measured by flow cytometry. Because the CMV infection status of the donors was unknown, age-related changes in expanded clonotypes may potentially have been confounded. As age increased, observed TCR beta diversity per million T cells dropped in a roughly linear way, and a significant reduction was already evident by age about 40. Because profiling used bulk unsorted PBMCs, naive and antigen-experienced compartments could not be compared conclusively. Estimates of total diversity from one million sequenced T cells were regarded as lower bounds and underestimates.

The method behind the library was 5' RACE. Reads for this sample came from an Illumina HiSeq 2500. A second PCR of roughly 7 to 12 cycles was performed with a sample-barcoded 5' primer and a J-beta primer mix. A template-switch 5' adaptor carrying 12 random nucleotides introduced a unique molecular identifier onto each TCR beta cDNA molecule. Each sample yielded at least 3 million CDR3-containing paired-end reads. First-strand cDNA synthesis was performed from all RNA using the Mint cDNA synthesis kit, with priming by a TRBC-specific oligonucleotide. All cDNA was treated with uracil-DNA glycosylase and then went through a first 18-cycle PCR with the universal primers M1SS and BC2_uni_R. In the paper's pipeline: Normalization of each sample was performed by random selection of 1 million high-quality reads, each carrying a distinct molecular identifier. Instead of being binned into consensus sequences, reads with shared molecular identifiers were discarded. CDR3 identification, clonotype clustering and error correction used MiTCR with a Q25 quality threshold and the strictest error-elimination algorithm. A nonparametric unseen species model with Euler transformation was used to estimate a lower bound on total TCR beta diversity. TCRdb itself trimmed the public reads at Q25 with fastp, ran MiXCR and retained productive beta chains. Records with the same CDR3 protein are collapsed into one entry carrying the most frequent genes and DNA. These V and J calls are TCRdb output, not the study's own analysis. The sample records approximately 880,000 distinct CDR3 sequences, under 50% of which are singletons. Jointly, the top ten make up around 15% of the sample.

The clonotype originates from a man aged 25 to 40 in good health. The V and J genes are TRBV20-1 and TRBJ1-2; no confident D gene assignment can be made. Sequenced input: blood. The CDR3 has the sequence CSARDDTNYGYTF. The DNA sequence reads TGCAGTGCTAGAGATGACACCAACTATGGCTACACCTTC.